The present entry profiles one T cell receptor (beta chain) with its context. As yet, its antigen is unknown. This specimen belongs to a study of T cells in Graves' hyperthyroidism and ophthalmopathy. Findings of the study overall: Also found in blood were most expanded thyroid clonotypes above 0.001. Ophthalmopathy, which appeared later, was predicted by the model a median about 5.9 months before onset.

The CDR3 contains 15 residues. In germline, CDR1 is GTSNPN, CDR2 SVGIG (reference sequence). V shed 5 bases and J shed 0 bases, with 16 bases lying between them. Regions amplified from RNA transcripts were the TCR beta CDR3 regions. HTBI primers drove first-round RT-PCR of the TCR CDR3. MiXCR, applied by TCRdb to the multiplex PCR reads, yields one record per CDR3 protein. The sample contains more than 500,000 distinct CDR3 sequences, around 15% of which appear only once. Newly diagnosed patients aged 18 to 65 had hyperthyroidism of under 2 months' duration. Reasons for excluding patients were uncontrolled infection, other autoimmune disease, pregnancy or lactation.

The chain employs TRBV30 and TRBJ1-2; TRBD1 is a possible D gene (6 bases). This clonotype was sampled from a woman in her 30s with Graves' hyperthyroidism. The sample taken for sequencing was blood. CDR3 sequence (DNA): TGTGCCTGGTTGGACAGTTTCCTCTCTAACTATGGCTACACCTTC. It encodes CAWLDSFLSNYGYTF. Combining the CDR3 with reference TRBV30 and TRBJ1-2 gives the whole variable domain SQTIHQWPATLVQPVGSPLSLECTVEGTSNPNLYWYRQAAGRGLQLLFYSVGIGQISSEVPQNLSASRPQDRQFILSSKKLLLSDSGFYLCAWLDSFLSNYGYTFGSGTRLTVV.